This note documents a single T cell receptor (beta chain) sequence. These data originate in a study of blood T cell repertoires in COVID-19. Study in general: Spain, Italy and the United States supplied samples that represented acute and convalescent COVID-19.

Germline V gene data show CDR1 as SGHDN and CDR2 as FVKESK. J gave up 4 bases and V 4 bases, and 5 bases lay outside the gene matches. This CDR3 is 15 amino acids long. How the authors handled the data: Amplification of reference gene primers provided the estimated nucleated cell counts. This table comes from immunoSEQ multiplex PCR, and its TCRdb copy is limited to in-frame clones, with some not included. That table furnishes V, J and clone size, whereas the DNA furnished D and trimming. Of more than 300,000 clones in the sample, roughly 91% were seen once. The sequencing sample was made of PBMCs or T cells enriched from blood (not recorded which). The sequence came from a woman in her 30s who had recovered from COVID-19. The chain uses TRBV14 and TRBJ1-1; 11 bases are a match to TRBD1. The CDR3 loop reads CASSPLGTGGTEAFF. The CDR3, as DNA: TGTGCCAGCAGCCCCCTTGGGACAGGGGGCACTGAAGCTTTCTTT.